The 14 T cell receptor beta chains given below trace back to one sample, sequenced in a study of CD8+ T cells in alopecia areata. Alopecia areata patients provided lesional scalp punch biopsies and peripheral blood. Reverse transcription of extracted RNA yielded cDNA, which provided the sequencing template. Data came from immunoSEQ multiplex PCR; TCRdb stores just in-frame clones and leaves some out. The sample holds some 7,000 clones; about 70% are singletons and the top ten take 20% to 25%. The specimen comprised skin, sampled at week 0. All receptors come from a human donor with alopecia areata.

This sequence joins TRBV11-3 and TRBJ2-2; 8 positions agree with TRBD1. Germline V gene data show CDR1 as SGHNT and CDR2 as YENEEA. The V segment lost 5 bases and the J segment 4 bases; nucleotides outside the gene matches: 9. The CDR3 is made up of 16 amino acids. The CDR3 DNA is TGTGCCAGCAGCCCCGGACAGGGATCTGTCACCGGGGAGCTGTTTTTT. This sequence encodes CASSPGQGSVTGELFF.

This clone was picked up a small number of times. The gene calls are TRBV9 and TRBJ2-1; 8 bases are shared with TRBD2. CDR1 SGDLS and CDR2 YYNGEE come from the germline V gene. There are 15 residues in the CDR3. The trim removed 4 bases at V and 6 bases at J, leaving 9 bases unmatched. The CDR3 nucleotides read TGTGCCAGCAGCCCCCTCGGGGGGGCCTTCAATGAGCAGTTCTTC. Protein sequence: CASSPLGGAFNEQFF.

This clone was counted only a few times. The chain joins TRBV6-5 to TRBJ1-1, with a weak D call TRBD1 (5 bases). The germline V and J ends were trimmed by 7 bases and 11 bases, with 20 bases remaining between them. The germline gives CDR1 MNHEY, CDR2 SVGAGI. The CDR3 is 13 residues long. CDR3 amino acids: CASTGAAREEAFF. Here the CDR3 DNA reads TGTGCCAGCACCGGGGCCGCCAGAGAAGAGGCTTTCTTT.

The sample holds a few counts of this clone. This chain links TRBV7-8 with TRBJ1-5; tentative D call: TRBD1 (6 bases). The CDR3 runs 15 residues. Per the germline V gene, CDR1 is SGHVS and CDR2 is FQNEAQ. Trimming took off 3 bases at V and 6 bases at J, with 15 bases between the two ends. For the CDR3, the DNA is TGTGCCAGCAGCTTTGGAACAGGGAAGGGTCAGCCCCAGCATTTT. It specifies CASSFGTGKGQPQHF.

The V call is TRBV5-1, the J call TRBJ1-5; 12 bases are shared with TRBD1. Per the germline V gene, CDR1 is SGHRS and CDR2 is YFSETQ. The CDR3 spans 17 residues. Losses at the gene ends were 4 bases for V and 6 bases for J; bases not matched to a gene: 11. CDR3 DNA sequence: TGCGCCAGCAGCCACCGCTGGGACAGGGGGCTAGGTCAGCCCCAGCATTTT. It yields the protein CASSHRWDRGLGQPQHF.

This clone was counted between two and nine times. The CDR3 DNA reads as TGTGCCAGCAGCCGCTGGAGCTCCTACGAGCAGTACTTC. Amino acids: CASSRWSSYEQYF. The chain carries TRBV7-9 and TRBJ2-7; the D is unclear. V was pared by 5 bases and J by 0 bases, with 8 bases between. The CDR3 loop spans 13 amino acids. Germline assignment: CDR1 SEHNR and CDR2 FQNEAQ (reference sequence). The whole variable domain, remainder taken from reference TRBV7-9 and TRBJ2-7, is DTGVSQNPRHKITKRGQNVTFRCDPISEHNRLYWYRQTLGQGPEFLTYFQNEAQLEKSRLLSDRFSAERPKGSFSTLEIQRTEQGDSAMYLCASSRWSSYEQYFGPGTRLTVT.

This clone was detected only a few times. This chain links TRBV2 with TRBJ1-5; D uncertain. The V gene's germline CDR1 is SNHLY and CDR2 FYNNEI. The CDR3 is 12 residues long. Between the trimmed V and J ends, which lost 6 bases and 1 base, there was a span of 4 bases. In DNA form, the CDR3 reads TGTGCCAGCAGGCGGAGCAATCAGCCCCAGCATTTT. Amino acids: CASRRSNQPQHF.

This clone turned up a few times. V is TRBV2 and J is TRBJ2-3; weak D call: TRBD2 (6 bases). Trimming removed 3 bases at V and 0 bases at J, with 7 bases between. CDR3 length equals 14 residues. Germline V gives CDR1 SNHLY, CDR2 FYNNEI. CDR3 region: CASSEGLSTDTQYF. The CDR3 bases are TGTGCCAGCAGTGAGGGACTCAGCACAGATACGCAGTATTTT.

The gene calls are TRBV29-1 and TRBJ1-2; the D is unclear. The CDR3 totals 13 residues. Per germline, CDR1 SQVTM and CDR2 ANQGSEA. Trimming cost V 4 bases and J 1 base, with 10 bases left between them. The CDR3 is CSVGHSVNYGYTF. The CDR3 nucleotides read TGCAGCGTTGGCCACTCAGTTAACTATGGCTACACCTTC.

The chain joins TRBV27 to TRBJ1-6; 7 positions match TRBD1. J was trimmed by 8 bases and V by 4 bases; bases with no gene match: 14. The germline V gene encodes CDR1 MNHEY and CDR2 SMNVEV (reference sequence). This CDR3 is built from 17 residues. The chain's CDR3 is CASSWNRGPTSHSPLHF. Here the CDR3 DNA reads TGTGCCAGCAGTTGGAACAGGGGCCCGACCTCGCATTCACCCCTCCACTTT.

The chain combines TRBV5-1 with TRBJ2-1; possibly TRBD2 for D (6 bases). The CDR3 length is 15 residues. Trimming left V 5 bases short and J 0 bases short, with 12 bases between. Germline assignment: CDR1 SGHRS and CDR2 YFSETQ. CDR3 loop: CASSYYGSSYNEQFF. CDR3 DNA sequence: TGCGCCAGCAGTTATTACGGGAGCTCCTACAATGAGCAGTTCTTC.

V usage is TRBV5-4 and J usage is TRBJ1-6; 8 bases map to TRBD1. The J segment lost 7 bases and the V segment lost 6 bases, leaving 9 bases of the junction unmatched. Germline-derived CDR1 and CDR2 are SGHNT and YYREEE (reference sequence). This CDR3 region has 15 residues. CDR3 in DNA: TGTGCCAGCACCCGGGACAGGATTGGGAATTCACCCCTCCACTTT. Its protein is CASTRDRIGNSPLHF.

CDR3 in amino acids: CAIKGKTGGIWDSPLHF. CDR3 DNA: TGTGCCATTAAGGGGAAAACAGGGGGCATTTGGGATTCACCCCTCCACTTT. V is TRBV10-3 and J is TRBJ1-6; 9 bases match TRBD1. V lost 9 bases to trimming and J lost 8 bases; unmatched junction nucleotides: 17. The CDR3 sequence is 17 residues long. Germline CDR1 ENHRY, CDR2 SYGVKD.

The chain links TRBV7-2 to TRBJ2-2, with D unresolved. Trimming removed 7 bases from V and 6 bases from J, with 9 bases in between. Germline assignment: CDR1 SGHTA and CDR2 FQGNSA. This CDR3 comprises 12 residues. CDR3 sequence reads: CASTPGPGELFF. In DNA, the CDR3 is TGTGCCAGCACCCCTGGGCCCGGGGAGCTGTTTTTT. Together with reference TRBV7-2 and TRBJ2-2, the CDR3 gives the full variable domain: GAGVSQSPSNKVTEKGKDVELRCDPISGHTALYWYRQSLGQGLEFLIYFQGNSAPDKSGLPSDRFSAERTGGSVSTLTIQRTQQEDSAVYLCASTPGPGELFFGEGSRLTVL.